The clone carrying this T cell receptor beta chain is a singleton in its sample. The table came from immunoSEQ multiplex PCR; TCRdb's copy has only in-frame clones and leaves some out. This table has fewer than 55,000 clones, roughly 89% appearing once. The sample originates from a study of CD4+ T cells in melanoma. CDR3 length: 16 amino acids. Germline-derived CDR1 and CDR2 are SQVTM and ANQGSEA. The V gene lost 3 bases and the J gene lost 0 bases, with 17 bases spanning the gap. Specimen: peripheral blood. This chain connects TRBV29-1 to TRBJ1-2; D is uncertain. The receptor's source is a human donor with melanoma. The CDR3 sequence is CSVDGWSADTNYGYTF. CDR3 DNA: TGCAGCGTTGACGGATGGTCAGCCGATACTAACTATGGCTACACCTTC.